This TCR beta chain was recovered during a study of identical twins. Study findings and constraints: Analyses of zero insertions could be partly confounded by invariant MAIT and iNKT cells.

V lost 1 base, J lost 2 bases, and 15 bases lay in between. The CDR3 sequence is 17 residues long. Germline lookup yields CDR1 LGHDT and CDR2 YNNKEL (reference sequence). This clonotype was found many times. Its antigen remains unknown. Carrying unique molecular identifiers, the cDNA also gained a universal primer site through template switching. In TCRdb, the 5' RACE reads were re-called with MiXCR into one record per CDR3 protein. The profile shows about 480,000 distinct CDR3 sequences, 13% to 15% of them singletons. All donors were healthy, and all were Caucasian. These same data were also listed under a study on yellow fever vaccine responses in identical twins.

This receptor was obtained from a woman under 30 in good health. The chain employs TRBV3-1 and TRBJ1-3; D remains unclear. Input material: CD4+ T cells sorted from blood. CDR3 in DNA: TGTGCCAGCAGCCAAGTCCCTACAACCACGACTGGAAACACCATATATTTT. Translated, it gives CASSQVPTTTTGNTIYF.